The T cell receptor (beta chain) described here comes from a study of identical twins. Template switching added a universal primer site; cDNA carried unique molecular identifiers. TCRdb processed the 5' RACE reads anew with MiXCR; each CDR3 protein has one entry. The sample holds hundreds of thousands of distinct CDR3 sequences, 21% seen once. With V trimmed by 3 bases and J by 4 bases, 5 bases remained unmatched. This CDR3 is built from 14 residues. CDR1 SGDLS and CDR2 YYNGEE come from the germline V gene. The sample was also linked to a second study, of T cells expressing NK-cell markers.

Material: PBMCs. The TCR comes from a young woman in good health. The gene calls are TRBV9 and TRBJ2-5; 8 bases are a match to TRBD2. The DNA of the CDR3 is TGTGCCAGCAGCGGACTAGCGTCTGGAGAGACCCAGTACTTC. It yields the protein CASSGLASGETQYF.